This T cell receptor (beta chain) was observed in a study of T cell clones after liver transplantation. Overall study context: TCRbeta sequencing after a pre-transplant mixed lymphocyte reaction identified graft-donor-reactive clones, later tracked in post-transplant blood. Tolerance: complete withdrawal held at least one year, liver enzymes staying within twice normal.

V was shortened by 6 bases and J by 0 bases, with 11 bases between the two germline ends. CDR1 and CDR2 (germline): SGHTA, FQGNSA. The CDR3 length is 15 residues. Method: immunoSEQ multiplex PCR; TCRdb's copy keeps in-frame clones and lacks some. This table holds tens of thousands of clones, nearly 85% found once. This clonotype was obtained from a human patient who received a liver transplant. Among the T cells, some may be from the graft donor. This sequence joins TRBV7-2 and TRBJ2-2; the D gene is possibly TRBD2 (6 bases). Sequences were derived from CD4+ T cells from blood, sampled 45 to 47 months after liver transplant. The CDR3 here is CASRRDSSNTGELFF. The CDR3 DNA reads TGTGCCAGCAGACGGGACTCGTCGAACACCGGGGAGCTGTTTTTT.